These 22 T cell receptor beta chains came from one sample sequenced in a study of T-cell reconstitution after alpha-beta-depleted transplantation in children. Library preparation (for TCRbeta) was performed with unique molecular identifiers. TCRdb re-called the PCR reads through MiXCR, storing one row per CDR3 protein. The sample contains about 980,000 distinct CDR3 sequences, about 31% of which appear only once. The sample in question was PBMCs, mostly from graft donor cells, obtained 360 days after TCRalphabeta/CD19-depleted stem cell transplant. These receptors all come from a boy in the first two years of life who had a stem cell transplant for SCID, so the T cells may come from the graft donor.

Ten or more counts support this clonotype. The chain uses TRBV7-8 and TRBJ2-7, with a tentative D call TRBD1 (5 bases). The V end lost 1 base, the J end lost 3 bases, and 10 bases lay between the germline ends. The CDR3 loop spans 14 amino acids. Germline-derived CDR1 and CDR2 are SGHVS and FQNEAQ. CDR3 residues: CASSLEGRGYEQYF. The DNA of the CDR3 is TGTGCCAGCAGCTTAGAAGGAAGGGGCTACGAGCAGTACTTC.

This clonotype was detected only a few times. The chain has TRBV4-2 and TRBJ2-1; 10 positions match TRBD2. The CDR3 extends over 17 amino acids. The trim removed 1 base at V and 3 bases at J, leaving 6 bases unmatched. Germline V gene data show CDR1 as LGHNA and CDR2 as YNFKEQ. The CDR3, as DNA: TGTGCCAGCAGCCAAGGTCTAGCGGGGGACTACTACAATGAGCAGTTCTTC. It yields the protein CASSQGLAGDYYNEQFF.

This clonotype was seen a single time. The chain combines TRBV29-1 with TRBJ2-1, with 10 bases lining up with TRBD2. CDR1 is SQVTM, CDR2 ANQGSEA, per germline. CDR3 length equals 14 residues. Trimming removed 5 bases from V and 6 bases from J; junction bases left unmatched: 7. This chain's CDR3 is CSVPSGGPSNEQFF. The CDR3 nucleotides read TGCAGCGTTCCTAGCGGGGGCCCGAGCAATGAGCAGTTCTTC.

The sample holds a few counts of this clonotype. The chain is built from TRBV5-1 and TRBJ2-1; TRBD2 aligns across 11 bases. Germline V CDR1 and CDR2: SGHRS, YFSETQ. Trimming cost V 7 bases and J 7 bases; bases outside gene matches: 16. This CDR3 is built from 17 residues. DNA for the CDR3: TGCGCCAGCTCTCCGGGACTAGCGGTCCTCAAGAGAAATGAGCAGTTCTTC. It encodes CASSPGLAVLKRNEQFF.

The chain links TRBV7-9 to TRBJ2-7; D may be TRBD2 (6 bases). Germline CDR1 and CDR2: SEHNR and FQNEAQ (reference sequence). This CDR3 region has 14 residues. The germline V and J ends were trimmed by 0 bases and 5 bases, with 11 bases remaining between them. The CDR3 loop is CASSLAGGNHEQYF. The CDR3 nucleotides read TGTGCCAGCAGCTTAGCGGGGGGAAACCACGAGCAGTACTTC. Supplemented by reference TRBV7-9 and TRBJ2-7, the full variable domain reads DTGVSQNPRHKITKRGQNVTFRCDPISEHNRLYWYRQTLGQGPEFLTYFQNEAQLEKSRLLSDRFSAERPKGSFSTLEIQRTEQGDSAMYLCASSLAGGNHEQYFGPGTRLTVT.

This clonotype was seen only a few times. The chain has TRBV12-3 or TRBV12-4 and TRBJ2-3; 11 bases are shared with TRBD2. The CDR3 consists of 16 residues. The J segment lost 5 bases and the V segment lost 6 bases, leaving 10 bases of the junction unmatched. CDR3 in amino acids: CASRPRSGGAVDTQYF. DNA of the CDR3: TGTGCCAGCAGGCCTCGTAGCGGGGGGGCGGTAGATACGCAGTATTTT.

This chain links TRBV27 with TRBJ2-7; 7 bases agree with TRBD1. CDR1 is MNHEY, CDR2 SMNVEV, per germline (reference sequence). Trimming took 5 bases from V and 3 from J; bases not matched to a gene: 4. CDR3 length: 13 residues. Here the CDR3 reads CASSTGVGYEQYF. As DNA, the CDR3 is TGTGCCAGCAGTACAGGGGTCGGCTACGAGCAGTACTTC.

The sample holds a few counts of this clonotype. The chain is built from TRBV2 and TRBJ2-5, with D possibly matching TRBD2 (6 bases). Per the germline V gene, CDR1 is SNHLY and CDR2 is FYNNEI. The ends were cut back, 4 bases at V and 6 bases at J, with 12 bases in the middle. This CDR3 is built from 13 residues. This CDR3 reads CASSVEGEQTQYF. The DNA of the CDR3 is TGTGCCAGCAGTGTGGAGGGAGAACAGACCCAGTACTTC. Based on the CDR3 plus reference TRBV2 and TRBJ2-5, the full variable domain is EPEVTQTPSHQVTQMGQEVILRCVPISNHLYFYWYRQILGQKVEFLVSFYNNEISEKSEIFDDQFSVERPDGSNFTLKIRSTKLEDSAMYFCASSVEGEQTQYFGPGTRLLVL.

The chain has TRBV7-9 and TRBJ2-3, with 8 positions matching TRBD2. This CDR3 contains 16 residues. V trimming: 6 bases; J trimming: 3 bases; junction bases outside the gene matches: 11. Looked up from germline, CDR1 is SEHNR and CDR2 is FQNEAQ (reference sequence). The CDR3 is CASRNAGGARTDTQYF. CDR3 in DNA: TGTGCCAGCAGAAACGCGGGGGGCGCGCGGACAGATACGCAGTATTTT.

The V and J genes are TRBV5-1 and TRBJ2-1; tentative D call: TRBD2 (6 bases). CDR3 length equals 17 residues. CDR1 SGHRS and CDR2 YFSETQ come from the germline V gene. The ends were cut back, 4 bases at V and 0 bases at J, with 17 bases in the middle. The CDR3 sequence: CASSPWTGVGSYNEQFF. The CDR3 DNA reads TGCGCCAGCAGCCCCTGGACGGGGGTCGGCTCCTACAATGAGCAGTTCTTC.

The CDR3 sequence: CASSLRVYQGGSRISYNEQFF. The CDR3 DNA sequence: TGTGCCAGCAGCTTAAGAGTTTATCAGGGCGGCAGTCGTATCTCCTACAATGAGCAGTTCTTC. The chain combines TRBV7-3 with TRBJ2-1; D might be TRBD1 (5 bases). The CDR3 contains 21 residues. CDR1 SGHTA and CDR2 FQGTGA come from the germline V gene. V was trimmed by 1 base and J by 0 bases, leaving 25 bases between them. The whole variable domain, filled in from reference TRBV7-3 and TRBJ2-1, reads GAGVSQTPSNKVTEKGKYVELRCDPISGHTALYWYRQSLGQGPEFLIYFQGTGAADDSGLPNDRFFAVRPEGSVSTLKIQRTERGDSAVYLCASSLRVYQGGSRISYNEQFFGPGTRLTVL.

V usage is TRBV7-2 and J usage is TRBJ1-1; D is possibly TRBD1 (6 bases). Germline CDR1 is SGHTA and CDR2 is FQGNSA. V was pared by 0 bases and J by 0 bases, with 11 bases between. The CDR3 has 16 residues. This CDR3 is CASSLASGAMNTEAFF. CDR3 DNA sequence: TGTGCCAGCAGCTTAGCGTCAGGGGCTATGAACACTGAAGCTTTCTTT.

The chain is built from TRBV15 and TRBJ2-2, with 12 bases identical to TRBD2. The V gene end was trimmed by 1 base and the J gene end by 4 bases; junction bases not matched to a gene: 10. The germline gives CDR1 LNHNV, CDR2 YYDKDF (reference sequence). There are 19 residues in the CDR3. The chain's CDR3 is CATSRVFLAGGPGTGELFF. CDR3 sequence (DNA): TGTGCCACCAGCAGAGTCTTCCTAGCGGGGGGGCCAGGCACCGGGGAGCTGTTTTTT.

This clonotype was counted between two and nine times. The DNA for the CDR3 is TGCAGTGCTAGTTGGTCCTCACCCTACGAGCAGTACTTC. Protein sequence: CSASWSSPYEQYF. J is TRBJ2-7 and V is TRBV20-1; no definite D call. Germline V gives CDR1 DFQATT, CDR2 SNEGSKA (reference sequence). CDR3 length equals 13 residues. Trimming took 3 bases from V and 2 from J, leaving 11 bases between them.

The V call is TRBV3-1, the J call TRBJ2-3, with D unresolved. The germline V gene encodes CDR1 LGHDT and CDR2 YNNKEL (reference sequence). The ends were cut back, 4 bases at V and 9 bases at J, with 23 bases in the middle. The CDR3 is 16 amino acids. CDR3 nucleotides: TGTGCCAGCAGCCGGCAACAGAACACGGCCCGACGAACGCAGTATTTT. The encoded protein is CASSRQQNTARRTQYF.

This clonotype was detected only a few times. The V and J genes are TRBV28 and TRBJ2-5; 15 positions match TRBD2. J lost 5 bases, V lost 4 bases, and 5 bases had no gene match. CDR3 length equals 16 residues. Looked up from germline, CDR1 is MDHEN and CDR2 is SYDVKM. The CDR3 DNA reads TGTGCCAGCAGTTCCCCTGGACTAGCGGGGGGGGAGACCCAGTACTTC. The encoded protein is CASSSPGLAGGETQYF. Based on the CDR3 plus reference TRBV28 and TRBJ2-5, the full variable domain is DVKVTQSSRYLVKRTGEKVFLECVQDMDHENMFWYRQDPGLGLRLIYFSYDVKMKEKGDIPEGYSVSREKKERFSLILESASTNQTSMYLCASSSPGLAGGETQYFGPGTRLLVL.

The CDR3, as DNA: TGTGCCTGGAGTAGAACGGATTCCTACAATGAGCAGTTCTTC. Amino acids: CAWSRTDSYNEQFF. V and J are TRBV30 and TRBJ2-1; no reliable D call. The CDR3 is 14 residues long. Trimming took 2 bases from V and 1 from J, leaving 9 bases between them. Germline-derived CDR1 and CDR2 are GTSNPN and SVGIG (reference sequence).

The chain carries TRBV24-1 and TRBJ1-6; D gene ambiguous. In germline, CDR1 is KGHDR, CDR2 SFDVKD. Trimming cost V 3 bases and J 4 bases, with 3 bases left between them. The length of the CDR3 is 13 residues. The DNA for the CDR3 is TGTGCCACCAGTGATGGGTATAATTCACCCCTCCACTTT. Its protein product is CATSDGYNSPLHF.

The chain recombines TRBV3-1 with TRBJ2-7; 7 bases line up with TRBD1. The V segment lost 2 bases and the J segment 2 bases; nucleotides outside the gene matches: 6. The V gene's germline CDR1 is LGHDT and CDR2 YNNKEL (reference sequence). This CDR3 region has 15 residues. CDR3 residues: CASSQSPGGPYEQYF. CDR3 nucleotides: TGTGCCAGCAGCCAATCCCCAGGGGGACCCTACGAGCAGTACTTC.

This chain uses TRBV6-1 with TRBJ2-7; 7 bases match TRBD2. After removal of 6 bases from V and 1 base from J, the junction contained 9 bases not matched to a gene. The CDR3 length is 15 residues. From germline, CDR1 is MNHNS and CDR2 SASEGT. CDR3 residues: CASSERGLGSYEQYF. The CDR3 DNA reads as TGTGCCAGCAGCGAACGAGGACTAGGGTCCTACGAGCAGTACTTC.

The chain uses TRBV7-9 and TRBJ2-7; TRBD1 matches at 8 bases. V was clipped by 4 bases and J by 2 bases; unmatched bases: 10. Per germline, CDR1 SEHNR and CDR2 FQNEAQ (reference sequence). CDR3 length: 16 amino acids. For the CDR3, the DNA is TGTGCCAGCAGCTCACTAGGACAGGGCCGGACCTACGAGCAGTACTTC. Amino acid sequence: CASSSLGQGRTYEQYF.

The V call is TRBV5-1, the J call TRBJ2-1; 9 bases align to TRBD1. With 6 bases clipped from V and 3 bases from J, the junction kept 4 bases outside the gene matches. CDR3 size: 14 residues. Per germline, CDR1 SGHRS and CDR2 YFSETQ. CDR3: CASTATGGYNEQFF. The CDR3 nucleotides are TGCGCCAGCACCGCGACAGGGGGCTACAATGAGCAGTTCTTC.